One and the same sample provided the 6 T cell receptor beta chains below, sequenced in a study of neurological immune-mediated disorders. One entry per CDR3 protein, called by TCRdb with MiXCR from the 5' RACE reads. The sample includes about 44,000 distinct CDR3 sequences, around a fifth of them seen just once. Time point in this sample: technical triplicate 3. The sequencing sample was made of PBMCs. These TCRs come from a man between 60 and 70 years old with HTLV-1-associated myelopathy (HAM/TSP).

In its sample, this clonotype was seen many times. This rearrangement joins TRBV5-5 to TRBJ2-5; D perhaps matches TRBD2 (6 bases). CDR1 is SGHKS and CDR2 is YYEKEE in the germline V gene (reference sequence). V was pared by 3 bases and J by 5 bases, with 23 bases between. The CDR3 extends over 17 amino acids. The CDR3 DNA sequence: TGTGCCAGCAGCTCCAGAGGAACTAGCCGCGATTGGGAGACCCAGTACTTC. This gives the protein CASSSRGTSRDWETQYF.

This clonotype came up many times. The chain carries TRBV2 and TRBJ2-3, with TRBD2 matching over 8 bases. The CDR3 is 14 residues long. Germline V gene lookup returns CDR1 SNHLY and CDR2 FYNNEI. J gave up 2 bases and V 6 bases, and 4 bases lay outside the gene matches. The CDR3 coding sequence is TGTGCCAGCAGAGTGACTAGCGCCACAGATACGCAGTATTTT. This codes for CASRVTSATDTQYF.

This clonotype was found many times. CDR3 residues: CSAWTSGRYNEQFF. Here the CDR3 DNA reads TGCAGTGCTTGGACTAGCGGGAGGTACAATGAGCAGTTCTTC. V and J are TRBV20-1 and TRBJ2-1; 14 nucleotides align to TRBD2. Germline CDR1 is DFQATT and CDR2 is SNEGSKA (reference sequence). This CDR3 has 14 residues. V shed 5 bases and J 4 bases; nucleotides not matched to a gene: 1.

This clonotype was detected ten times or more. This rearrangement joins TRBV7-9 to TRBJ1-3, with D hard to call. This CDR3 contains 13 residues. Trimming shortened V by 3 bases and J by 1 base, and 4 bases separated the two germline ends. Germline CDR1 and CDR2: SEHNR and FQNEAQ (reference sequence). CDR3 sequence (DNA): TGTGCCAGCAGCTTCCAATCTGGAAACACCATATATTTT. Translation gives CASSFQSGNTIYF.

This clonotype has ten or more counts. The junction departs from the called germline gene at one end, perhaps through a read error. The V call is TRBV20-1, the J call TRBJ2-7; 8 bases fit TRBD2. CDR3 length: 14 residues. Germline-derived CDR1 and CDR2 are DFQATT and SNEGSKA (reference sequence). CDR3 nucleotide sequence: TGCAGTGCCGTAACTGGGACTAGGATCGCATCCCTAAGCTTC. This codes for CSAVTGTRIASLSF.

This clonotype was detected many times. This rearrangement joins TRBV5-1 to TRBJ2-1, with D perhaps TRBD1 (5 bases). Germline-derived CDR1 and CDR2 are SGHRS and YFSETQ. Trimming pared 5 bases from V and 8 bases from J, leaving 17 bases between. CDR3 length equals 14 residues. The CDR3 DNA follows: TGCGCCAGCAGTTTAAACCAGGGTGGCGATGAGCAGTTCTTC. Its protein product is CASSLNQGGDEQFF.